The 15 T cell receptor beta chains listed next were all sequenced from one sample in a study of early stage breast cancer tumors. Using immunoSEQ multiplex PCR, the repertoire was profiled, and TCRdb retains in-frame clones only, with some absent. Among about 9,900 clones listed, roughly 67% were seen once. The sequenced sample consisted of breast tumor tissue. Every receptor here comes from a person between 60 and 69 years old with breast cancer.

The rearrangement joins TRBV6-9 to TRBJ2-7; TRBD2 is a possible D gene (5 bases). Germline values: CDR1 MNHGY, CDR2 SVAAGI. The CDR3 length is 14 residues. Trimming shortened V by 6 bases and J by 3 bases, and 15 bases separated the two germline ends. CDR3 bases: TGTGCCAGCAGAGGCATTCAACGGGGCTACGAGCAGTACTTC. This codes for CASRGIQRGYEQYF.

The V gene is TRBV10-3, the J gene TRBJ1-1, with 10 nucleotides matching TRBD1. CDR3 length: 16 amino acids. V trimming: 1 base; J trimming: 1 base; junction bases outside the gene matches: 3. The V gene's germline CDR1 is ENHRY and CDR2 SYGVKD. CDR3 coding DNA: TGTGCCATCAGTGAGTTCGACAGGGGGCGGAACACTGAAGCTTTCTTT. Translated, it gives CAISEFDRGRNTEAFF.

The chain uses TRBV28 and TRBJ2-6, with D unresolved. Trimming shortened V by 3 bases and J by 0 bases, and 6 bases separated the two germline ends. Germline CDR1 and CDR2: MDHEN and SYDVKM. This CDR3 spans 15 amino acids. The CDR3 DNA reads TGTGCCAGCAGTTTGGTGGGCTCTGGGGCCAACGTCCTGACTTTC. Residues: CASSLVGSGANVLTF.

This clone showed up just a few times. V gene TRBV12-5 combines with J gene TRBJ2-7; TRBD2 agrees at 11 bases. Germline V lookup: CDR1 LGHNT, CDR2 FRNRAP. The junction had 16 bases not matched to a gene; V was cut back by 5 bases and J by 4 bases. CDR3 length: 18 amino acids. CDR3: CASGTGGLAVSEMYEQYF. CDR3 bases: TGTGCTAGTGGTACGGGGGGACTAGCGGTTAGTGAGATGTACGAGCAGTACTTC.

The rearrangement uses TRBV5-1 and TRBJ2-7; possible D gene TRBD1, 6 bases. Trimming removed 2 bases from V and 1 base from J, with 13 bases in between. CDR1 and CDR2 from the germline V gene are SGHRS and YFSETQ. The CDR3 extends over 15 amino acids. In DNA, the CDR3 is TGCGCCAGCAGCTTTAGAGGGGGTAGGTCCTACGAGCAGTACTTC. Its translation is CASSFRGGRSYEQYF.

This clone was seen a handful of times. The chain's CDR3 is CASSVSGLSSYEQYF. The CDR3 nucleotides are TGTGCCAGCAGCGTAAGCGGGTTGAGCTCCTACGAGCAGTACTTC. The chain combines TRBV9 with TRBJ2-7, with D possibly being TRBD2 (6 bases). Germline lookup yields CDR1 SGDLS and CDR2 YYNGEE. This CDR3 is 15 amino acids long. V dropped 1 base and J dropped 0 bases, with 11 bases sitting between them.

This clone was seen more than once but under ten times. This chain joins TRBV27 and TRBJ1-2; possible D gene TRBD1, 6 bases. V was shortened by 3 bases and J by 8 bases, with 13 bases between the two germline ends. The length of the CDR3 is 13 residues. Germline V gene lookup returns CDR1 MNHEY and CDR2 SMNVEV (reference sequence). DNA of the CDR3: TGTGCCAGCAGTTTCTGGCAGGGGAACGGCTACACCTTC. It encodes CASSFWQGNGYTF.

The genes are TRBV11-2 and TRBJ1-2, with D possibly TRBD1 on 6 matching bases. Germline V lookup: CDR1 SGHAT, CDR2 FQNNGV. This CDR3 has 13 amino acids. Trimming took off 3 bases at V and 8 bases at J, with 13 bases between the two ends. CDR3 in amino acids: CASSFPTGRGYTF. CDR3 coding DNA: TGTGCCAGCAGCTTTCCCACAGGGAGGGGCTACACCTTC.

This clone was counted only a few times. The rearrangement joins TRBV15 to TRBJ2-2; TRBD2 matches at 11 bases. Trimming cost V 0 bases and J 7 bases; bases outside gene matches: 10. CDR3 length: 18 residues. Germline values: CDR1 LNHNV, CDR2 YYDKDF (reference sequence). The CDR3 reads CATSREGALAGVHGELFF. Here the CDR3 DNA reads TGTGCCACCAGCAGAGAGGGAGCACTAGCGGGAGTGCACGGGGAGCTGTTTTTT.

This clone was seen a few times. This chain joins TRBV30 and TRBJ1-6; D not resolved. V gave up 5 bases and J gave up 4 bases, with 12 bases separating them. CDR3 size: 14 residues. The germline V gene encodes CDR1 GTSNPN and CDR2 SVGIG (reference sequence). DNA for the CDR3: TGTGCCTGGGACGAAGGGCGGTATAATTCACCCCTCCACTTT. Protein: CAWDEGRYNSPLHF.

The rearrangement links TRBV19 to TRBJ2-3; D uncertain. The germline CDR1 and CDR2 sequences are LNHDA and SQIVND (reference sequence). The CDR3 consists of 13 residues. Trimming shortened V by 1 base and J by 4 bases, and 6 bases separated the two germline ends. The DNA of the CDR3 is TGTGCCAGTAGTATAGTTCGAGCAGATACGCAGTATTTT. Translation: CASSIVRADTQYF.

This sequence joins TRBV7-2 and TRBJ2-3; the match to TRBD2 covers 10 bases. This CDR3 spans 15 amino acids. CDR1 is SGHTA and CDR2 is FQGNSA in the germline V gene. With 5 bases clipped from V and 2 bases from J, the junction kept 4 bases outside the gene matches. In DNA, the CDR3 is TGTGCCAGCAGCCCGAGCGGGAGGGCCACAGATACGCAGTATTTT. It is translated as CASSPSGRATDTQYF.

The V gene is TRBV11-2, the J gene TRBJ2-3; the D gene is possibly TRBD2 (7 bases). The ends were cut back, 2 bases at V and 1 base at J, with 16 bases in the middle. CDR1 is SGHAT, CDR2 FQNNGV, per germline. The length of the CDR3 is 17 residues. Here the CDR3 DNA reads TGTGCCAGCAGCTTAATCCAGAAGGGGGGGGGCACAGATACGCAGTATTTT. This codes for CASSLIQKGGGTDTQYF. The full variable domain, completed using reference TRBV11-2 and TRBJ2-3, is EAGVAQSPRYKIIEKRQSVAFWCNPISGHATLYWYQQILGQGPKLLIQFQNNGVVDDSQLPKDRFSAERLKGVDSTLKIQPAKLEDSAVYLCASSLIQKGGGTDTQYFGPGTRLTVL.

This chain joins TRBV7-9 and TRBJ2-2, with D possibly matching TRBD1 (6 bases). The germline V and J ends were trimmed by 3 bases and 7 bases, with 18 bases remaining between them. Looked up from germline, CDR1 is SEHNR and CDR2 is FQNEAQ (reference sequence). There are 16 residues in the CDR3. This CDR3 reads CASSFKRRTVYGELFF. In DNA, the CDR3 is TGTGCCAGCAGCTTCAAGCGTCGGACAGTTTACGGGGAGCTGTTTTTT.

This clone was found a few times. This chain connects TRBV5-5 to TRBJ1-4; possible D gene TRBD1, 5 bases. This CDR3 spans 14 amino acids. V lost 2 bases, J lost 6 bases, and 11 bases lay in between. CDR1 is SGHKS and CDR2 is YYEKEE in the germline V gene (reference sequence). The CDR3 DNA follows: TGTGCCAGCAGCTTAAGGGGACTGGATGAAAAACTGTTTTTT. Translating gives CASSLRGLDEKLFF.